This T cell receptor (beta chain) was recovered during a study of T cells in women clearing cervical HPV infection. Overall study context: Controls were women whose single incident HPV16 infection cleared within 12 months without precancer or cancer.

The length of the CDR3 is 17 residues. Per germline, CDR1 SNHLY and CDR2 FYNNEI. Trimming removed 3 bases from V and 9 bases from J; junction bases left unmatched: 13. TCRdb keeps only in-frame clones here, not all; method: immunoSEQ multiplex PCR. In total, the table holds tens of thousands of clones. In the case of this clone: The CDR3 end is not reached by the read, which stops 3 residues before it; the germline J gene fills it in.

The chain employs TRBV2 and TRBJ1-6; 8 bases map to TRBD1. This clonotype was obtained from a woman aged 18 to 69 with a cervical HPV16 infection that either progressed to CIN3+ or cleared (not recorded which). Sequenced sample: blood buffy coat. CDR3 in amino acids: CASSDPTGAGGTSPLHF. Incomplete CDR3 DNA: TGTGCCAGCAGTGACCCCACCGGAGCAGGGGGCACTTCACCC.